This entry is about one TCR beta chain. Its matching antigen is unknown. Trimming removed 6 bases from V and 0 bases from J, with 11 bases in between. Germline V gene lookup returns CDR1 MNHEY and CDR2 SVGEGT. The CDR3 has 14 residues. This sample was included in a study of T cells in Graves' hyperthyroidism and ophthalmopathy. Notes on the study in general: Most expanded thyroid clonotypes above 0.001 also appeared in blood.

Amplified TCR beta CDR3 regions derived from RNA transcripts. Using the HTBI primer set, a first-round RT-PCR was run on the TCR CDR3. TCRdb re-derived calls from the multiplex PCR reads in MiXCR, one entry per CDR3 protein. The table has approximately 430,000 distinct CDR3 sequences, 15% to 19% seen once. Calling Graves' hyperthyroidism stable meant ophthalmopathy did not progress within 18 months. Subjects aged 18 to 65 presented with newly diagnosed hyperthyroidism of less than 2 months' duration. Based on clinical symptoms, serum thyroxine and TRAb, thyroid ultrasound and orbital computed tomography, diagnoses were reached.

Sequenced: blood. This chain links TRBV6-2 or TRBV6-3 with TRBJ1-1, with a weak D call TRBD1 (5 bases). The sequence came from a woman in her late teens or twenties with Graves' hyperthyroidism. The CDR3, as DNA: TGTGCCAGCAGCGGGGGTTGGGTGAACACTGAAGCTTTCTTT. Its translation: CASSGGWVNTEAFF.